These 11 T cell receptor beta chains originate from one sample sequenced in a study of monozygotic twins with inflammatory bowel disease. From the 5' RACE reads, TCRdb lists one entry per CDR3 protein and no DNA. The sample table includes about 300,000 distinct CDR3 sequences. Sequenced sample: blood. These receptors originate from a human donor with ulcerative colitis or Crohn's disease, or a healthy co-twin of an affected twin (not recorded which).

The gene calls are TRBV2 and TRBJ2-1; there is no DNA to check the TCRdb D call of TRBD1. The V gene's germline CDR1 is SNHLY and CDR2 FYNNEI. The CDR3 totals 13 residues. CDR3 loop: CASSQLSGIEGFF. The entire variable domain, with the rest obtained from reference TRBV2 and TRBJ2-1, is as follows: EPEVTQTPSHQVTQMGQEVILRCVPISNHLYFYWYRQILGQKVEFLVSFYNNEISEKSEIFDDQFSVERPDGSNFTLKIRSTKLEDSAMYFCASSQLSGIEGFFGPGTRLTVL.

The chain links TRBV12-3 or TRBV12-4 to TRBJ2-2; TCRdb picks TRBD1, but there is no DNA to check that call. This CDR3 spans 12 amino acids. The CDR3: CDSSGGTGELFF.

The chain uses TRBV7-9 and TRBJ2-5. The CDR3 is made up of 12 amino acids. Germline CDR1 SEHNR, CDR2 FQNEAQ (reference sequence). CDR3 region: CASSLHGETQYF. Full variable domain (outside the CDR3, taken from reference TRBV7-9 and TRBJ2-5): DTGVSQNPRHKITKRGQNVTFRCDPISEHNRLYWYRQTLGQGPEFLTYFQNEAQLEKSRLLSDRFSAERPKGSFSTLEIQRTEQGDSAMYLCASSLHGETQYFGPGTRLLVL.

The chain links TRBV20-1 to TRBJ2-1; lacking DNA, the TRBD1 call made by TCRdb goes unchecked. The CDR3 has 14 amino acids. In germline, CDR1 is DFQATT, CDR2 SNEGSKA (reference sequence). The CDR3 loop is CSAETGSGYNEQFF.

The chain carries TRBV20-1 and TRBJ2-3; checking the TCRdb D call of TRBD2 is not possible without DNA. CDR1 and CDR2 from the germline V gene are DFQATT and SNEGSKA (reference sequence). CDR3 length: 15 residues. The CDR3 here is CSAGLAGGITDTQYF.

The chain has TRBV5-1 and TRBJ2-7. Germline V gene lookup returns CDR1 SGHRS and CDR2 YFSETQ. This CDR3 has 15 amino acids. The CDR3 spells CARSLAAAIYYEQYF.

The chain is built from TRBV9 and TRBJ2-3; TCRdb picks TRBD2, but there is no DNA to check that call. Germline-derived CDR1 and CDR2 are SGDLS and YYNGEE. CDR3 length: 17 residues. CDR3 sequence: CASSVARAALSTDTQYF. The full variable domain, its missing parts supplied by reference TRBV9 and TRBJ2-3, is DSGVTQTPKHLITATGQRVTLRCSPRSGDLSVYWYQQSLDQGLQFLIQYYNGEERAKGNILERFSAQQFPDLHSELNLSSLELGDSALYFCASSVARAALSTDTQYFGPGTRLTVL.

The gene calls are TRBV20-1 and TRBJ2-7. Looked up from germline, CDR1 is DFQATT and CDR2 is SNEGSKA (reference sequence). The CDR3 extends over 13 amino acids. The CDR3 loop is CSARVRDLYEQYF.

This CDR3 reads CASSAYWSRGQVYEQYF. The chain joins TRBV7-9 to TRBJ2-7; TCRdb picks TRBD1, but there is no DNA to check that call. Germline-derived CDR1 and CDR2 are SEHNR and FQNEAQ (reference sequence). The CDR3 runs 17 residues. Together with reference TRBV7-9 and TRBJ2-7, the CDR3 gives the full variable domain: DTGVSQNPRHKITKRGQNVTFRCDPISEHNRLYWYRQTLGQGPEFLTYFQNEAQLEKSRLLSDRFSAERPKGSFSTLEIQRTEQGDSAMYLCASSAYWSRGQVYEQYFGPGTRLTVT.

V is TRBV20-1 and J is TRBJ2-2; TCRdb's D gene call, TRBD1, goes unchecked for lack of DNA. The germline gives CDR1 DFQATT, CDR2 SNEGSKA (reference sequence). The CDR3 sequence is 14 residues long. This CDR3 reads CSADGQGRARELFF.

The CDR3 sequence is CASSSPARDTEAFF. This rearrangement joins TRBV27 to TRBJ1-1. Germline CDR1 and CDR2: MNHEY and SMNVEV (reference sequence). The CDR3 is made up of 14 amino acids.